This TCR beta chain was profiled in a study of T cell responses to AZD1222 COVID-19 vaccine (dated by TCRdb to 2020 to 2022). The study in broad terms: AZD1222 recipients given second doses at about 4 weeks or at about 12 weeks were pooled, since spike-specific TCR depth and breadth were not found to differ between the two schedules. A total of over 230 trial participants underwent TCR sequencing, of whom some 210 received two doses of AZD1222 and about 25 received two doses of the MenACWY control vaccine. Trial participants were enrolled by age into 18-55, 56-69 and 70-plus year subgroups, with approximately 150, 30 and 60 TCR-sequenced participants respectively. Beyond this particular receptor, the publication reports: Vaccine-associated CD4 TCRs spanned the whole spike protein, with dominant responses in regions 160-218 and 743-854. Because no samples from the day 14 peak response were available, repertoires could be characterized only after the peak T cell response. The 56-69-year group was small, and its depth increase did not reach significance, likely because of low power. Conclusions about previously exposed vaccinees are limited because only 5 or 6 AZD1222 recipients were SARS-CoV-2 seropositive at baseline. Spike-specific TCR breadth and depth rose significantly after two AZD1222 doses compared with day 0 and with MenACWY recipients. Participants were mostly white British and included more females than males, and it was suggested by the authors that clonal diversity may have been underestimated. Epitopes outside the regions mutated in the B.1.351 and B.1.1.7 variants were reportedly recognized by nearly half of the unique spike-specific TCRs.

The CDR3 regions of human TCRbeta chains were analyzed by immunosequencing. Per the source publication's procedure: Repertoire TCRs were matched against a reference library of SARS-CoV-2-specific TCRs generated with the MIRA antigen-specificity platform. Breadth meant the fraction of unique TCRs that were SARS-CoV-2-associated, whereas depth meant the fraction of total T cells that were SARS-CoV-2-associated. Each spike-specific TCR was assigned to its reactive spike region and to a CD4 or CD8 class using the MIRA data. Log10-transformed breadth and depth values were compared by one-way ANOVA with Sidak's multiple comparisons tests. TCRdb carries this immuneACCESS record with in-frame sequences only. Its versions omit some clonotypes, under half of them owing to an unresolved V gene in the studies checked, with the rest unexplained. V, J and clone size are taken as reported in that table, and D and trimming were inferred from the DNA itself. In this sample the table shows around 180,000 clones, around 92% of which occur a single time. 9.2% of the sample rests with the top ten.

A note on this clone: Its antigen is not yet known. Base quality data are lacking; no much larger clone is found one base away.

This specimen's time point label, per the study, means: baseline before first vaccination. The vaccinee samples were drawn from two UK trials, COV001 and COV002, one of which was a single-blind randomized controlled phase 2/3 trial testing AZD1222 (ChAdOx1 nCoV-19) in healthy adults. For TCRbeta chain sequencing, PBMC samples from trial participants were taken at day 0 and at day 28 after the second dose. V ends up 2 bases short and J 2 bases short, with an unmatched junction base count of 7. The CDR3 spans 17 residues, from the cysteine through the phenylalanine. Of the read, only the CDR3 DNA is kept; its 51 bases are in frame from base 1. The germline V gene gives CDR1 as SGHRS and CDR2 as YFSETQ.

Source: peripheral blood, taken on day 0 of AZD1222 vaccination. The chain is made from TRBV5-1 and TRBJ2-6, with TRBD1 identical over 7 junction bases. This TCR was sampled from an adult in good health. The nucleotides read TGCGCCAGCAGCTTAACTGTGACAGGGACTGGGGCCAACGTCCTGACTTTC. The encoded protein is CASSLTVTGTGANVLTF.